What follows are 26 T cell receptor beta chains derived from one specimen sequenced in a study of OX40 agonist ivuxolimab in advanced cancers. Method: immunoSEQ multiplex PCR; TCRdb's copy keeps in-frame clones and lacks some. In the table there are 85,000 or so clones, 65% to 90% of which are singletons. The specimen comprised CD4+ or CD8+ T cells sorted from blood, sampled in a trial of the OX40 agonist ivuxolimab. These TCRs come from an adult with an advanced solid tumor such as melanoma, head and neck, liver or kidney cancer.

V and J are TRBV6-1 and TRBJ2-1, with D possibly TRBD2 on 6 matching bases. The V end was cut by 8 bases, the J end by 6 bases, with 20 bases between. Per the germline V gene, CDR1 is MNHNS and CDR2 is SASEGT. This CDR3 spans 15 amino acids. The CDR3 spells CASALERGGANEQFF. CDR3 bases: TGTGCCAGCGCCCTCGAGAGGGGAGGAGCCAATGAGCAGTTCTTC.

This chain joins TRBV4-1 and TRBJ1-4; no reliable D call. V was clipped by 4 bases and J by 8 bases, with 11 bases between them. This CDR3 spans 13 amino acids. CDR1 is MGHRA and CDR2 is YSYEKL in the germline V gene. The CDR3: CASSRGLIEKLFF. The CDR3 DNA reads TGCGCCAGCAGCCGCGGACTGATAGAAAAACTGTTTTTT.

The genes are TRBV29-1 and TRBJ2-1; TRBD1 is a possible D gene (6 bases). Germline V lookup: CDR1 SQVTM, CDR2 ANQGSEA. Trimming took off 6 bases at V and 4 bases at J, with 22 bases between the two ends. This CDR3 contains 16 residues. The CDR3 region has the DNA TGCAGCGTGGATCGAGCTGGGTGGACAGCTTACAATGAGCAGTTCTTC. Encoded protein: CSVDRAGWTAYNEQFF.

This clone was observed once. This chain connects TRBV5-5 to TRBJ1-1; possibly TRBD1 for D (5 bases). The CDR3 covers 14 residues. The V and J ends lost 4 bases and 11 bases respectively, with 21 bases between them. Germline CDR1 reads SGHKS; CDR2 reads YYEKEE (reference sequence). The CDR3 loop reads CASSQQRGVSLAFF. CDR3 coding DNA: TGTGCCAGCAGCCAACAAAGGGGTGTGAGCTTGGCTTTCTTT.

The chain joins TRBV11-2 to TRBJ1-3, with 7 positions matching TRBD1. CDR1 and CDR2 (germline): SGHAT, FQNNGV. V gave up 6 bases and J gave up 2 bases; unmatched junction bases: 10. The CDR3 contains 16 residues. CDR3 in DNA: TGTGCCAGCAGTTCCACCGGGACAGATACTGGAAACACCATATATTTT. As protein: CASSSTGTDTGNTIYF.

J is TRBJ1-1 and V is TRBV9; 7 bases line up with TRBD1. V shed 7 bases, J shed 0 bases, and the junction held 9 bases outside the gene matches. CDR1 SGDLS and CDR2 YYNGEE come from the germline V gene. This CDR3 is 15 amino acids long. CDR3 DNA: TGTGCCAGCCAAAACAGGGGCACGATGAACACTGAAGCTTTCTTT. This translates into CASQNRGTMNTEAFF.

The genes are TRBV5-4 and TRBJ2-3; 14 bases match TRBD2. The CDR3 extends over 16 amino acids. Germline V gives CDR1 SGHNT, CDR2 YYREEE (reference sequence). Trimming cost V 4 bases and J 8 bases; bases outside gene matches: 9. The CDR3 bases are TGTGCCAGCAGCGAGGGGGGACTAGCGGGGGTCCTTACGCAGTATTTT. Translating it yields CASSEGGLAGVLTQYF.

The chain combines TRBV5-1 with TRBJ1-1; D remains unclear. The CDR3 runs 16 residues. The ends were cut back, 1 base at V and 1 base at J, with 14 bases in the middle. CDR1 and CDR2 (germline): SGHRS, YFSETQ. CDR3 sequence reads: CASSLLTLEANTEAFF. CDR3 coding DNA: TGCGCCAGCAGCTTGTTGACCCTGGAGGCGAACACTGAAGCTTTCTTT.

The genes are TRBV6-5 and TRBJ1-5; unclear D gene. The CDR3 sequence is 15 residues long. Germline V lookup: CDR1 MNHEY, CDR2 SVGAGI. V shed 6 bases and J shed 0 bases, with 12 bases lying between them. The CDR3 coding sequence is TGTGCCAGCAGACCGACGGGTTATAGCAATCAGCCCCAGCATTTT. Translated, it gives CASRPTGYSNQPQHF.

This clone was picked up a small number of times. The chain uses TRBV5-1 and TRBJ2-2; either TRBD1 or TRBD2 may fit D (5 bases each). Between the trimmed V and J ends, which lost 0 bases and 0 bases, there was a span of 9 bases. Germline CDR1 and CDR2: SGHRS and YFSETQ. This CDR3 is 16 amino acids long. The CDR3 coding sequence is TGCGCCAGCAGCTTGGAGGGACCGTCGAACACCGGGGAGCTGTTTTTT. Amino acids: CASSLEGPSNTGELFF.

This chain uses TRBV5-1 with TRBJ2-6, with D tentatively TRBD1 (5 bases). This CDR3 region has 15 residues. Trimming took off 0 bases at V and 4 bases at J, with 8 bases between the two ends. From germline, CDR1 is SGHRS and CDR2 YFSETQ. The CDR3 bases are TGCGCCAGCAGCTTGGTAGGGGAAGGGGCCAACGTCCTGACTTTC. This gives the protein CASSLVGEGANVLTF.

The chain is built from TRBV19 and TRBJ2-5; maybe TRBD1 (6 bases). In germline, CDR1 is LNHDA, CDR2 SQIVND (reference sequence). This CDR3 is built from 14 residues. Trimming pared 1 base from V and 7 bases from J, leaving 13 bases between. CDR3 nucleotides: TGTGCCAGTAGTATAGCCCTGGAAGGGGGGACCCAGTACTTC. Translating it yields CASSIALEGGTQYF.

This clone was observed a single time. The chain links TRBV2 to TRBJ2-2, with a weak D call TRBD2 (6 bases). The length of the CDR3 is 14 residues. V lost 7 bases and J lost 1, with 10 bases in between. CDR1 is SNHLY, CDR2 FYNNEI, per germline. DNA of the CDR3: TGTGCCAGCAAGGGACTCCAGAACACCGGGGAGCTGTTTTTT. Translation gives CASKGLQNTGELFF. Variable domain in full (rest from reference TRBV2 and TRBJ2-2): EPEVTQTPSHQVTQMGQEVILRCVPISNHLYFYWYRQILGQKVEFLVSFYNNEISEKSEIFDDQFSVERPDGSNFTLKIRSTKLEDSAMYFCASKGLQNTGELFFGEGSRLTVL.

V and J are TRBV5-6 and TRBJ2-3; 7 nucleotides line up with TRBD2. This CDR3 spans 15 amino acids. Trimming at V came to 3 bases and at J to 2 bases, leaving 6 bases not matched to a gene. Per germline, CDR1 SGHDT and CDR2 YYEEEE. CDR3 protein: CASSSGLTFTDTQYF. The CDR3 DNA follows: TGTGCCAGCAGCTCGGGACTAACCTTCACAGATACGCAGTATTTT.

This clone was recorded only once. The CDR3 reads CASSKIYEQYF. The CDR3 DNA is TGTGCCAGCAGCAAAATCTACGAGCAGTACTTC. The chain has TRBV14 and TRBJ2-7; D unclear. The V end lost 5 bases, the J end lost 3 bases, and 5 bases lay between the germline ends. The CDR3 extends over 11 amino acids. The germline V gene encodes CDR1 SGHDN and CDR2 FVKESK.

V gene TRBV7-2 combines with J gene TRBJ1-6; D is perhaps TRBD1 (6 bases). The ends were cut back, 2 bases at V and 6 bases at J, with 14 bases in the middle. Germline values: CDR1 SGHTA, CDR2 FQGNSA. The CDR3 loop spans 16 amino acids. The CDR3 DNA is TGTGCCAGCAGCTTAACATCGGACAGTTCTAATTCACCCCTCCACTTT. This translates into CASSLTSDSSNSPLHF.

The rearrangement uses TRBV19 and TRBJ2-5; a possible D gene is TRBD1 (6 bases). Germline CDR1 is LNHDA and CDR2 is SQIVND (reference sequence). Between the trimmed V and J ends, which lost 3 bases and 4 bases, there was a span of 15 bases. There are 15 residues in the CDR3. CDR3: CASSISRTELETQYF. Here the CDR3 DNA reads TGTGCCAGTAGTATTTCCCGGACAGAATTAGAGACCCAGTACTTC.

The rearrangement joins TRBV29-1 to TRBJ1-1; weak D call: TRBD1 (5 bases). The CDR3 loop spans 12 amino acids. In germline, CDR1 is SQVTM, CDR2 ANQGSEA. Trimming removed 7 bases at V and 4 bases at J, with 13 bases between. The CDR3 sequence: CSAFLGGTEAFF. CDR3 sequence (DNA): TGCAGCGCCTTCCTCGGGGGCACTGAAGCTTTCTTT.

The table lists this clone with a count of one. This same CDR3 is encoded by further DNA sequences in the sample. The rearrangement uses TRBV4-3 and TRBJ2-3; D is perhaps TRBD2 (5 bases). Germline values: CDR1 LGHNA, CDR2 YSLEER. V shed 0 bases and J shed 3 bases, with 7 bases lying between them. CDR3 length: 14 residues. The CDR3 DNA sequence: TGCGCCAGCAGCCAAGATCGGGGAACAGATACGCAGTATTTT. This sequence encodes CASSQDRGTDTQYF.

The J gene is TRBJ1-4, the V gene TRBV28; D unclear. This CDR3 is 14 amino acids long. Germline V gene data show CDR1 as MDHEN and CDR2 as SYDVKM. V shed 7 bases and J shed 10 bases, with 19 bases lying between them. The CDR3 spells CASTSPGFFGKLFF. CDR3 bases: TGTGCCAGCACGTCCCCGGGCTTCTTTGGAAAACTGTTTTTT.

The rearrangement joins TRBV7-2 to TRBJ1-4; D is ambiguous. The CDR3 totals 13 residues. Trimming removed 6 bases from V and 7 bases from J, with 12 bases in between. Germline CDR1 reads SGHTA; CDR2 reads FQGNSA. The CDR3 coding sequence is TGTGCCAGCAGTGTCGACCCGGGTGAAAAACTGTTTTTT. Protein: CASSVDPGEKLFF. Full variable domain (remainder filled in from reference TRBV7-2 and TRBJ1-4): GAGVSQSPSNKVTEKGKDVELRCDPISGHTALYWYRQSLGQGLEFLIYFQGNSAPDKSGLPSDRFSAERTGGSVSTLTIQRTQQEDSAVYLCASSVDPGEKLFFGSGTQLSVL.

CDR3 nucleotide sequence: TGTGCCAGCAGTCCCAGTTCACCCCGCTCCTACGAGCAGTACTTC. Amino acid sequence: CASSPSSPRSYEQYF. The rearrangement links TRBV27 to TRBJ2-7; D is unresolved. Germline CDR1 reads MNHEY; CDR2 reads SMNVEV (reference sequence). The CDR3 has 15 amino acids. Trimming pared 5 bases from V and 0 bases from J, leaving 14 bases between.

The V call is TRBV4-2, the J call TRBJ2-1; the D gene could be TRBD1 or TRBD2 (6 bases each). CDR1 is LGHNA and CDR2 is YNFKEQ in the germline V gene. V lost 1 base and J lost 7, with 20 bases in between. This CDR3 contains 17 residues. The DNA for the CDR3 is TGTGCCAGCAGCCAAGCAGCATGGGGGGCGGGGAGGAATGAGCAGTTCTTC. Translated, it gives CASSQAAWGAGRNEQFF.

J is TRBJ2-1 and V is TRBV6-5; D uncertain. Germline CDR1 is MNHEY and CDR2 is SVGAGI. Trimming left V 5 bases short and J 7 bases short, with 15 bases between. The CDR3 runs 14 residues. CDR3 bases: TGTGCCAGCAGTAACCAGCTCGCCCAAAATGAGCAGTTCTTC. Its translation is CASSNQLAQNEQFF.

The chain links TRBV6-6 to TRBJ2-7; D is undetermined. CDR3 size: 14 residues. Looked up from germline, CDR1 is MNHNY and CDR2 is SVGAGI (reference sequence). The V end lost 6 bases, the J end lost 6 bases, and 18 bases lay between the germline ends. CDR3 sequence (DNA): TGTGCCAGCAGCTTCGGATCCTACCCCCTCGAGCAGTACTTC. It codes for CASSFGSYPLEQYF.

The CDR3 is CASSYGGTNYEQYF. The DNA of the CDR3 is TGTGCCAGCAGTTACGGTGGCACAAACTACGAGCAGTACTTC. This chain uses TRBV6-5 with TRBJ2-5; D not resolved. Matching the DNA end better, TRBJ2-7 makes the J call doubtful. This CDR3 spans 14 amino acids. Germline V gives CDR1 MNHEY, CDR2 SVGAGI.